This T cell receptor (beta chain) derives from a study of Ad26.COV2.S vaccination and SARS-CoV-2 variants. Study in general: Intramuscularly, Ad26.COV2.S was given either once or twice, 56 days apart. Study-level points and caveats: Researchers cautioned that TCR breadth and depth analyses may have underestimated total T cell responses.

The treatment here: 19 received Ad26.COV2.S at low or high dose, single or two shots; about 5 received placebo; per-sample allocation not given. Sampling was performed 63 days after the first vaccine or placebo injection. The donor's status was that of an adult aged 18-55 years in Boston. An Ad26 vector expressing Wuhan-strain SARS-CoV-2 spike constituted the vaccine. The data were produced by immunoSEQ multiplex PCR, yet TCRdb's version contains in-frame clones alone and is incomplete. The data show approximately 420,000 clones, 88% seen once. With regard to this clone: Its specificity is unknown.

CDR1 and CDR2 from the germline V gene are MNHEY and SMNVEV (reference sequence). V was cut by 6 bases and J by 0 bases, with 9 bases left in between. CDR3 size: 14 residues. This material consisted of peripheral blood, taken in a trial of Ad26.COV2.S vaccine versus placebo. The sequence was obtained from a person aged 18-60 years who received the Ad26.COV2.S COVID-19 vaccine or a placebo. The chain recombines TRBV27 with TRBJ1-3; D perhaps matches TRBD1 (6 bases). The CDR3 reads CASSLDSSGNTIYF. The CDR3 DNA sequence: TGTGCCAGCAGCTTGGACAGCTCTGGAAACACCATATATTTT.